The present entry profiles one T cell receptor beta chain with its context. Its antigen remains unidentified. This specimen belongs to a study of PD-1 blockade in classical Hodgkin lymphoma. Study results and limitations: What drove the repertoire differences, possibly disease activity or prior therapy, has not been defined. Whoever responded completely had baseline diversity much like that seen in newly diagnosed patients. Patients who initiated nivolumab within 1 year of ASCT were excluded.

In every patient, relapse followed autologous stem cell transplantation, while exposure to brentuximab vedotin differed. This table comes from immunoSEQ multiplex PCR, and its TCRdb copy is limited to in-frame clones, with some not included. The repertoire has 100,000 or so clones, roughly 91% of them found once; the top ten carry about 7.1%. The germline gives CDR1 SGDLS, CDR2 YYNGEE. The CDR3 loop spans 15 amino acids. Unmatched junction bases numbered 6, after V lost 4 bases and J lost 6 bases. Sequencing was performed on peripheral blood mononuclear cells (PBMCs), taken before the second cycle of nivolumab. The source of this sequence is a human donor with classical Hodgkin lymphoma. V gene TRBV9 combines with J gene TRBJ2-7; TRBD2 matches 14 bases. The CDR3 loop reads CASSPRTSGGSEQYF. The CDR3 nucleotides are TGTGCCAGCAGCCCTCGGACTAGCGGGGGGAGCGAGCAGTACTTC.